This is a list of T cell receptor beta chains from one sample in a study of blood T cells in healthy people across ages. TCRdb recomputed calls from the 5' RACE reads with MiXCR, one row per CDR3 protein. This sample has more than 1,400,000 distinct CDR3 sequences, with roughly 45% found just once. Sequencing input: blood. Receptor source: a woman aged 18-29 years in good health. CDR3s include the opening cysteine and the closing phenylalanine or tryptophan. Each record gives: clone size, J gene, V gene, D gene, CDR3 DNA, CDR3 protein. The D gene is left open where the match is weak. Not every row has a clone size; where given, it reads once, few, many or a size class.

clone size: once
J gene: TRBJ1-2
V gene: TRBV4-1
D gene: .
CDR3 DNA: TGCGCCAGCAGCGTCGGACATGGGCCTTATGGCTACACCTTC
CDR3 protein: CASSVGHGPYGYTF

clone size: .
J gene: TRBJ1-2
V gene: TRBV3-1
D gene: .
CDR3 DNA: TGTGCCAGCAGCAACAGGACAGTAGTTGGCTACACCTTC
CDR3 protein: CASSNRTVVGYTF

clone size: .
J gene: TRBJ2-3
V gene: TRBV9
D gene: TRBD2
CDR3 DNA: TGTGCCAGCAGCCCCCCCGGTGGAGTAGCGGGGGGGAGCACAGATACGCAGTATTTT
CDR3 protein: CASSPPGGVAGGSTDTQYF

clone size: few
J gene: TRBJ1-2
V gene: TRBV27
D gene: TRBD1
CDR3 DNA: TGTGCCAGCAGTTTAAGGGACAGGGGTATCTACACCTTC
CDR3 protein: CASSLRDRGIYTF

clone size: few
J gene: TRBJ2-3
V gene: TRBV7-2
D gene: .
CDR3 DNA: TGTGCCAGCAGCTTAGCTGAGCTTCAGGCAGATACGCAGTATTTT
CDR3 protein: CASSLAELQADTQYF

clone size: few
J gene: TRBJ2-1
V gene: TRBV20-1
D gene: TRBD1
CDR3 DNA: TGCAGTGCGGAAACAGGGGGAAAAAGCTCCTACAATGAGCAGTTCTTC
CDR3 protein: CSAETGGKSSYNEQFF

clone size: few
J gene: TRBJ1-5
V gene: TRBV20-1
D gene: .
CDR3 DNA: TGCAGCCTCGCAGGGAAAGGGCATCAGCCCCAGCATTTT
CDR3 protein: CSLAGKGHQPQHF

clone size: .
J gene: TRBJ2-3
V gene: TRBV20-1
D gene: .
CDR3 DNA: TGCAGTCCCCGGGTTGGCAGAGATACGCAGTATTTT
CDR3 protein: CSPRVGRDTQYF

clone size: few
J gene: TRBJ2-3
V gene: TRBV6-5
D gene: TRBD2
CDR3 DNA: TGTGCCAGCAGGATAGCGGGGGGCAGAACAGATACGCAGTATTTT
CDR3 protein: CASRIAGGRTDTQYF

clone size: few
J gene: TRBJ2-7
V gene: TRBV5-1
D gene: .
CDR3 DNA: TGCGCCAGCACCTTGATACCTGGCTCCTACGAGCAGTACTTC
CDR3 protein: CASTLIPGSYEQYF

clone size: .
J gene: TRBJ1-4
V gene: TRBV20-1
D gene: TRBD1
CDR3 DNA: TGCAGTGCTAGTTTTTGGGGTCCGGGACAGGGTAGAGAAAAACTGTTTTTT
CDR3 protein: CSASFWGPGQGREKLFF

clone size: .
J gene: TRBJ1-3
V gene: TRBV6-5
D gene: TRBD1
CDR3 DNA: TGTGCCAGCAGTTCGGACAGGTCTGGAAACACCATATATTTT
CDR3 protein: CASSSDRSGNTIYF

clone size: once
J gene: TRBJ1-5
V gene: TRBV12-3/TRBV12-4
D gene: .
CDR3 DNA: TGTGCCGGCAGTTCCCAGGGGAGGGAAGAGCATTTT
CDR3 protein: CAGSSQGREEHF

clone size: few
J gene: TRBJ2-7
V gene: TRBV18
D gene: .
CDR3 DNA: TGTGCCAGCTCAGGCGGACAGCTTTACGAGCAGTACTTC
CDR3 protein: CASSGGQLYEQYF

clone size: .
J gene: TRBJ2-3
V gene: TRBV5-1
D gene: TRBD2
CDR3 DNA: TGCGCCAGCAGCTTGACCCAGGGACTAGCGGGAGCAAGGAAGCAGTATTTT
CDR3 protein: CASSLTQGLAGARKQYF

clone size: .
J gene: TRBJ2-3
V gene: TRBV15
D gene: .
CDR3 DNA: TGTGCCACCAGCAGAGTAGGCGGTAGCACAGATACGCAGTATTTT
CDR3 protein: CATSRVGGSTDTQYF

clone size: .
J gene: TRBJ2-3
V gene: TRBV3-1
D gene: .
CDR3 DNA: TGTGCCAGCAGCCTGGCTAGCAGGGGCACAGATACGCAGTATTTT
CDR3 protein: CASSLASRGTDTQYF

clone size: .
J gene: TRBJ2-4
V gene: TRBV20-1
D gene: .
CDR3 DNA: TGCAGTGCTAGAGACGATCCTATTCAGTACTTC
CDR3 protein: CSARDDPIQYF

clone size: few
J gene: TRBJ2-5
V gene: TRBV6-1
D gene: .
CDR3 DNA: TGTGCCAGCAGTGGCCCCCAGTACTTC
CDR3 protein: CASSGPQYF

clone size: .
J gene: TRBJ2-5
V gene: TRBV7-2
D gene: TRBD2
CDR3 DNA: TGTGCCAGCAGCTTAGCCGGACTAGCGGGAGGGCTGAGGGAGACCCAGTACTTC
CDR3 protein: CASSLAGLAGGLRETQYF

clone size: .
J gene: TRBJ1-5
V gene: TRBV2
D gene: .
CDR3 DNA: TGTGCCAGCACCTCTAGGGGCCAGGCGGAGCCCCAGAATTTT
CDR3 protein: CASTSRGQAEPQNF

clone size: .
J gene: TRBJ2-2
V gene: TRBV5-1
D gene: .
CDR3 DNA: TGCGCCAGCAGCTCCGGGGGCGTTACCGGGGAGCTGTTTTTT
CDR3 protein: CASSSGGVTGELFF

clone size: .
J gene: TRBJ2-1
V gene: TRBV7-3
D gene: TRBD1
CDR3 DNA: TGTGCCAGCGCCGAGGGGACAGGGGTTTACAATGAGCAGTTCTTC
CDR3 protein: CASAEGTGVYNEQFF

clone size: .
J gene: TRBJ2-1
V gene: TRBV10-3
D gene: TRBD2
CDR3 DNA: TGTGCCATCAGTGAGTTCAGCGGGAGGGTCAATGAGCAGTTCTTC
CDR3 protein: CAISEFSGRVNEQFF

clone size: .
J gene: TRBJ1-1
V gene: TRBV6-6
D gene: .
CDR3 DNA: TGTGCCAGCAGTTACGAGGGGAGGGGGAGGTCTGAAGCTTTCTTT
CDR3 protein: CASSYEGRGRSEAFF

clone size: .
J gene: TRBJ1-2
V gene: TRBV11-2
D gene: TRBD1
CDR3 DNA: TGTGCCAGCAGCTTAGATGGAAGACAGGGCTACTATGGCTACACCTTC
CDR3 protein: CASSLDGRQGYYGYTF

clone size: .
J gene: TRBJ1-1
V gene: TRBV7-7
D gene: .
CDR3 DNA: TGTGCCGGGGACTTCATGAACACTGAAGCTTTCTTT
CDR3 protein: CAGDFMNTEAFF

clone size: .
J gene: TRBJ1-1
V gene: TRBV29-1
D gene: TRBD1
CDR3 DNA: TGCAGCGTGACGACAGGGAGTTCCACTGAAGCTTTCTTT
CDR3 protein: CSVTTGSSTEAFF

clone size: .
J gene: TRBJ2-7
V gene: TRBV28
D gene: .
CDR3 DNA: TGTGCCAGCAGCCGGTCAAACCGCGAGCAGTACTTC
CDR3 protein: CASSRSNREQYF

clone size: .
J gene: TRBJ2-5
V gene: TRBV25-1
D gene: .
CDR3 DNA: TGTGCCAGCAGTGAACTCGGAAAGACCCAGTACTTC
CDR3 protein: CASSELGKTQYF

clone size: .
J gene: TRBJ2-1
V gene: TRBV11-1
D gene: .
CDR3 DNA: TGTGCCAGCAGTACTATACCAGGGGCCGGAACTTACTACAATGAGCAGTTCTTC
CDR3 protein: CASSTIPGAGTYYNEQFF

clone size: .
J gene: TRBJ1-6
V gene: TRBV6-6
D gene: .
CDR3 DNA: TGTGCCAGCAGCACCAACTCCTATAATTCACCCCTCCACTTT
CDR3 protein: CASSTNSYNSPLHF

clone size: .
J gene: TRBJ1-4
V gene: TRBV6-6
D gene: .
CDR3 DNA: TGTGCCAGCAGTTACAGGCAGGGTGCGGCTAATGAAAAACTGTTTTTT
CDR3 protein: CASSYRQGAANEKLFF

clone size: .
J gene: TRBJ2-5
V gene: TRBV3-1
D gene: .
CDR3 DNA: TGTGCCAGCAGCCAAGATCTGCCAGGGACGATCAGGGAGCAGTACTTC
CDR3 protein: CASSQDLPGTIREQYF

clone size: .
J gene: TRBJ2-5
V gene: TRBV9
D gene: TRBD2
CDR3 DNA: TGTGCCAGCAGCGCCTACTCGGGGGGTGAGACCCAGTACTTC
CDR3 protein: CASSAYSGGETQYF

clone size: .
J gene: TRBJ2-5
V gene: TRBV20-1
D gene: .
CDR3 DNA: TGCAGTGCTGCGCCGGGGGAGACCCAGTACTTC
CDR3 protein: CSAAPGETQYF

clone size: .
J gene: TRBJ2-7
V gene: TRBV2
D gene: .
CDR3 DNA: TGTGCCAGCAGTAAAGACAACCTGAGCTCCTACGAGCAGTACTTC
CDR3 protein: CASSKDNLSSYEQYF

clone size: .
J gene: TRBJ2-7
V gene: TRBV10-3
D gene: TRBD2
CDR3 DNA: TGTGCCACCTCGAGGGGGGGAGAGCGGGAGCTCTACGAGCAGTACTTC
CDR3 protein: CATSRGGERELYEQYF

clone size: .
J gene: TRBJ2-5
V gene: TRBV29-1
D gene: .
CDR3 DNA: TGCAGCGTGGCGGGGGCAGGGGTAGTAGAGACCCAGTACTTC
CDR3 protein: CSVAGAGVVETQYF

clone size: few
J gene: TRBJ2-7
V gene: TRBV7-2
D gene: .
CDR3 DNA: TGTGCCAGCAGCGTGTCCCGGGACGGCTACGAGCAGTACTTC
CDR3 protein: CASSVSRDGYEQYF

clone size: .
J gene: TRBJ2-3
V gene: TRBV25-1
D gene: .
CDR3 DNA: TGTGCCAGCAGTGAATATCGGAGGGATTCCTCAGATACGCAGTATTTT
CDR3 protein: CASSEYRRDSSDTQYF

clone size: few
J gene: TRBJ2-7
V gene: TRBV20-1
D gene: .
CDR3 DNA: TGCAGTGCTAGAGGGGCGGGAACCTACGAGCAGTACTTC
CDR3 protein: CSARGAGTYEQYF

clone size: .
J gene: TRBJ2-7
V gene: TRBV2
D gene: .
CDR3 DNA: TGTGCCAGCAAAACCAAATACGAGCAGTACTTC
CDR3 protein: CASKTKYEQYF

clone size: many
J gene: TRBJ1-2
V gene: TRBV6-5
D gene: TRBD1
CDR3 DNA: TGTGCCAGCACTAGGGGACAGGCCTATGGCTACACCTTC
CDR3 protein: CASTRGQAYGYTF

clone size: .
J gene: TRBJ2-7
V gene: TRBV20-1
D gene: .
CDR3 DNA: TGCAGTGCTGGGGGGCAGGGTCTCTTGGAATCCTACGAGCAGTACTTC
CDR3 protein: CSAGGQGLLESYEQYF

clone size: few
J gene: TRBJ1-5
V gene: TRBV4-1
D gene: .
CDR3 DNA: TGCGCCAGCAGCCAAGATTTTTATGGAGGGGGTGGCAATCAGCCCCAGCATTTT
CDR3 protein: CASSQDFYGGGGNQPQHF

clone size: .
J gene: TRBJ1-2
V gene: TRBV4-1
D gene: .
CDR3 DNA: TGCGCCAGCAGTAGGGGTGGGGCCTATGGCTTCACCTTC
CDR3 protein: CASSRGGAYGFTF

clone size: .
J gene: TRBJ1-6
V gene: TRBV25-1
D gene: .
CDR3 DNA: TGTGCCAGCAGTGAACTTCGGGGGATCAATTCACCCCTCCACTTT
CDR3 protein: CASSELRGINSPLHF

clone size: once
J gene: TRBJ2-3
V gene: TRBV6-6
D gene: TRBD1
CDR3 DNA: TGTGCCCGCAGTTACGCGGACAGGGGATCCACAGATACGCAGTATTTT
CDR3 protein: CARSYADRGSTDTQYF